The 6 T cell receptor beta chains listed next were all sequenced from one sample in a study of blood T cell repertoires in COVID-19. The assay was immunoSEQ multiplex PCR, and TCRdb's table has in-frame clones only and misses some. The sample has 130,000 to 150,000 clones; approximately 80% are singletons. Sequencing was performed on peripheral blood. These receptors came from a man in his sixties with active or convalescent COVID-19.

The table lists this clone with a few counts. V is TRBV6-1 and J is TRBJ2-5, with D tentatively TRBD2 (5 bases). CDR3 length: 13 amino acids. Germline assignment: CDR1 MNHNS and CDR2 SASEGT. Deletions cut 3 bases from V and 5 bases from J, with 10 bases between. DNA for the CDR3: TGTGCCAGCAGTGAGGCGGGTTTGGAGACCCAGTACTTC. As protein: CASSEAGLETQYF.

The chain combines TRBV18 with TRBJ1-6; D gene uncertain. The CDR3 contains 12 residues. V lost 6 bases, J lost 9 bases, and 9 bases lay in between. Per germline, CDR1 KGHSH and CDR2 LQKENI. CDR3 amino acids: CASSLAGSPLHF. The CDR3 coding sequence is TGTGCCAGCTCTCTGGCTGGTTCACCCCTCCACTTT.

This clone showed up just a few times. CDR3 in DNA: TGTGCCAGCACTGGGACAGGGAATGAAAAACTGTTTTTT. This translates into CASTGTGNEKLFF. The rearrangement links TRBV3-1 (or the pseudogene TRBV3-2) to TRBJ1-4, with 9 bases matching TRBD1. Germline V gene data show CDR1 as LGHDT and CDR2 as YNNKEL (reference sequence). This CDR3 comprises 13 residues. V trimming: 7 bases; J trimming: 5 bases; junction bases outside the gene matches: 2.

This chain's CDR3 is CASWDRRSYNSPLHF. CDR3 DNA sequence: TGTGCCAGTTGGGACAGAAGGAGCTATAATTCACCCCTCCACTTT. V and J are TRBV19 and TRBJ1-6; 7 bases are a match to TRBD1. The germline V gene has CDR1 LNHDA and CDR2 SQIVND (reference sequence). V gave up 8 bases and J gave up 3 bases; unmatched junction bases: 7. CDR3 length: 15 residues.

The genes are TRBV12-3 or TRBV12-4 and TRBJ1-5; no firm D call. The CDR3 sequence is 13 residues long. Trimming stripped 3 bases from V and 4 bases from J, with 7 bases between. The CDR3 here is CASSFEWNQPQHF. For the CDR3, the DNA is TGTGCCAGCAGTTTCGAGTGGAATCAGCCCCAGCATTTT.

The rearrangement joins TRBV2 to TRBJ2-1; no clear D. The germline V and J ends were trimmed by 3 bases and 8 bases, with 5 bases remaining between them. The germline gives CDR1 SNHLY, CDR2 FYNNEI. CDR3 length: 11 amino acids. CDR3 coding DNA: TGTGCCAGCAGTGAGCGGTATGAGCAGTTCTTC. Translating gives CASSERYEQFF.